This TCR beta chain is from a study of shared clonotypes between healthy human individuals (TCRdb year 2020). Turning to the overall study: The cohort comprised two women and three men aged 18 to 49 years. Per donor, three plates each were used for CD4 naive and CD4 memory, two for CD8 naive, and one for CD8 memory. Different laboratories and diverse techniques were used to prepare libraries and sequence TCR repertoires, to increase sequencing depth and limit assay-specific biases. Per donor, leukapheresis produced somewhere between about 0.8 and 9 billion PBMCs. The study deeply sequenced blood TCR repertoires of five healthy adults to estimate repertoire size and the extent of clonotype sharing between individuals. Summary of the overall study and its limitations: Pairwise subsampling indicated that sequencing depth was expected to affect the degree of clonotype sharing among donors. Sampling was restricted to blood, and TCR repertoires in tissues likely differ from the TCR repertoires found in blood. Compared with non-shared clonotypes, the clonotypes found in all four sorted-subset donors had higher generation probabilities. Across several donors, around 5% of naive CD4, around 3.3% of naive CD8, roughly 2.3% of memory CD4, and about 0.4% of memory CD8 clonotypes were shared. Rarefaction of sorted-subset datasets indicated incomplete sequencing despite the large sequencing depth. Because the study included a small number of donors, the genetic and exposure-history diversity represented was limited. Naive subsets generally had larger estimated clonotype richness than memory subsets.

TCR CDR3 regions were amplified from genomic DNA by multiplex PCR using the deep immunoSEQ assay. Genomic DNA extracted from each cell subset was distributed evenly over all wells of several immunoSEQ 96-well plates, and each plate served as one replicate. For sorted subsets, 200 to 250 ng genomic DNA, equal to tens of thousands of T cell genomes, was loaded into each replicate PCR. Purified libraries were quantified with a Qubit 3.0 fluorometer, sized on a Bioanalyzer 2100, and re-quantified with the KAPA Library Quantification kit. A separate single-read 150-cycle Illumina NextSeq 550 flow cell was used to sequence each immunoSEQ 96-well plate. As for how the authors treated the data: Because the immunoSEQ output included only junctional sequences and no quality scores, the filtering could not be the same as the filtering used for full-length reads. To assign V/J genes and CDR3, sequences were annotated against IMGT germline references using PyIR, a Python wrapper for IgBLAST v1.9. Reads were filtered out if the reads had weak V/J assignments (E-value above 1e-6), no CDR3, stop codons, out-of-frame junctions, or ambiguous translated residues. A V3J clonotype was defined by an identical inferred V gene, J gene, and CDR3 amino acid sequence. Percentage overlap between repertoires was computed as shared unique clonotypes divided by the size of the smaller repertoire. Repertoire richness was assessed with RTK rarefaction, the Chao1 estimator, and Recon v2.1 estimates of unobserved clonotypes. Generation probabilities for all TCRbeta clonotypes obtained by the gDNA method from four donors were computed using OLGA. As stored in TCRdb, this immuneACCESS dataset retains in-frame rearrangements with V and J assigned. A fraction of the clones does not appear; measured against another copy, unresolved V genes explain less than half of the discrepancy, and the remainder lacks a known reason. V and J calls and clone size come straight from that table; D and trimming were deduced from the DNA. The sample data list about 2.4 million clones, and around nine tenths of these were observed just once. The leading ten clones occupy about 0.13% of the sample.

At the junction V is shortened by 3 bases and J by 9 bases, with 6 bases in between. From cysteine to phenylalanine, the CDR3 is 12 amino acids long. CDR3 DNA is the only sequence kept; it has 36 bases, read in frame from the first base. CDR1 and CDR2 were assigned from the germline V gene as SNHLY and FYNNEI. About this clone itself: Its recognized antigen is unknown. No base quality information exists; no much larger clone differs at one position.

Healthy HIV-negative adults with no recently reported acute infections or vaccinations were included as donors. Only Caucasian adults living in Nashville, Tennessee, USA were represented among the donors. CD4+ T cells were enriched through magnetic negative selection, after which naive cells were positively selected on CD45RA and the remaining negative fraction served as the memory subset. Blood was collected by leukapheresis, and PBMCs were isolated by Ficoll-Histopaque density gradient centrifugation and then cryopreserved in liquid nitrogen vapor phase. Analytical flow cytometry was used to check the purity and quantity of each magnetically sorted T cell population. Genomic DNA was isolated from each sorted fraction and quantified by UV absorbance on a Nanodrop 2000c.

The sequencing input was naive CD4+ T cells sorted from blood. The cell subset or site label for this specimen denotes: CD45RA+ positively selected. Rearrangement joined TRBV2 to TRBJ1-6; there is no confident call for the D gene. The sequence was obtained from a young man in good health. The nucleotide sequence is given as TGTGCCAGCAGTGATGCCCTTTCACCCCTCCACTTT. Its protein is CASSDALSPLHF.